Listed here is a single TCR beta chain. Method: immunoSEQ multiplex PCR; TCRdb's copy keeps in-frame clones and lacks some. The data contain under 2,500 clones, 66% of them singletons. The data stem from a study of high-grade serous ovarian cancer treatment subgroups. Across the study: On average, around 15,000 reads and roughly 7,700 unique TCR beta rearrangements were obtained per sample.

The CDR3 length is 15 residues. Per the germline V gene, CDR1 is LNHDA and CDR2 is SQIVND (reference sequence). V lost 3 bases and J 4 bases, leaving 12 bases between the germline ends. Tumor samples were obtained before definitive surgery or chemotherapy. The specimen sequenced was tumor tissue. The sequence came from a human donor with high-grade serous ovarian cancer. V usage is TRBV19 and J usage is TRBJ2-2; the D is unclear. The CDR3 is CASSMSMPGTGELFF. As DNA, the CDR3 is TGTGCCAGTAGTATGAGTATGCCGGGCACCGGGGAGCTGTTTTTT.